Listed here are 29 T cell receptor beta chains from one sample, sequenced in a study of blood T cells in healthy people across ages (dated by TCRdb to 2013 to 2016). Library preparation used 5' RACE. The instrument was an Illumina HiSeq 2500. The second PCR ran for about 7 to 11 cycles and used a J-beta primer mix along with a sample-barcoded 5' primer. The public sequencing data were trimmed at Q25 with fastp and processed into clonotypes with MiXCR by TCRdb, which kept only in-frame beta chains. Rows matching on CDR3 protein sequence are summarized as one entry with the most common DNA and genes. For this sample there are roughly 800,000 distinct CDR3 sequences; roughly 50% appear just once. Roughly 22% of the sample is held by the ten biggest clonotypes. Sequencing was done on a sample of blood. These receptors all come from a man aged 25-45 years in good health.

J is TRBJ2-5 and V is TRBV12-3 or TRBV12-4; maybe TRBD1 (6 bases). This CDR3 spans 14 amino acids. V shed 7 bases and J shed 8 bases, with 20 bases lying between them. The CDR3 sequence is CASTPDRSKSTQYF. The CDR3 DNA sequence: TGTGCCAGCACCCCCGACAGGTCCAAATCCACCCAGTACTTC.

The rearrangement links TRBV7-2 to TRBJ1-2; 7 bases line up with TRBD1. This CDR3 has 15 residues. CDR1 is SGHTA, CDR2 FQGNSA, per germline. Trimming cost V 1 base and J 5 bases; bases outside gene matches: 7. The CDR3 DNA follows: TGTGCCAGCAGCTTAGACCGTCGACAGGGATATGGCTACACCTTC. Protein: CASSLDRRQGYGYTF.

The chain has TRBV30 and TRBJ2-1; 10 positions agree with TRBD2. Germline V CDR1 and CDR2: GTSNPN, SVGIG (reference sequence). The CDR3 spans 16 residues. V shed 2 bases and J 3 bases; nucleotides not matched to a gene: 7. The DNA of the CDR3 is TGTGCCTGGAGTCCGTCACTAGCGGGATTCTACAATGAGCAGTTCTTC. Translating gives CAWSPSLAGFYNEQFF.

This chain connects TRBV29-1 to TRBJ2-7, with D perhaps TRBD2 (6 bases). The germline V gene has CDR1 SQVTM and CDR2 ANQGSEA. This CDR3 has 14 amino acids. V dropped 7 bases and J dropped 7 bases, with 23 bases sitting between them. The CDR3 DNA sequence: TGCAGCGCTACACTTAGCGGTTCGCTCTCAGAGCAGTACTTC. Its translation is CSATLSGSLSEQYF.

The V call is TRBV20-1, the J call TRBJ2-1; possibly TRBD1 for D (6 bases). Near its end, the DNA agrees better with TRBJ2-7, so the J call may be wrong. CDR3 length equals 14 residues. Germline assignment: CDR1 DFQATT and CDR2 SNEGSKA (reference sequence). The CDR3 region is CSARTGSSYNEQYF. The CDR3 DNA sequence: TGCAGTGCTAGGACAGGAAGCTCCTACAATGAGCAGTACTTC.

V gene TRBV10-1 combines with J gene TRBJ2-7, with TRBD2 identical over 7 bases. This CDR3 comprises 17 residues. Germline CDR1 WNHNN, CDR2 SYGVQD (reference sequence). V dropped 3 bases and J dropped 1; count of bases not matched to a gene: 12. The CDR3 sequence is CASSDSAGRGNSYEQYF. The CDR3 region has the DNA TGCGCCAGCAGTGACTCAGCGGGGAGAGGGAATTCCTACGAGCAGTACTTC.

This clonotype came up a few times. The J gene is TRBJ2-7, the V gene TRBV25-1; TRBD1 agrees at 9 bases. J was trimmed by 0 bases and V by 4 bases; bases with no gene match: 10. Germline-derived CDR1 and CDR2 are MGHDK and SYGVNS. The CDR3 sequence is 17 residues long. The CDR3 loop reads CASSVGVGTGSSYEQYF. The CDR3 DNA follows: TGTGCCAGCAGTGTGGGGGTAGGGACAGGGAGCTCCTACGAGCAGTACTTC.

This clonotype appeared a few times. V gene TRBV6-5 combines with J gene TRBJ2-5; D ambiguous. V lost 10 bases and J 4 bases, leaving 7 bases between the germline ends. CDR1 and CDR2 (germline): MNHEY, SVGAGI. The CDR3 has 10 amino acids. The CDR3 spells CATFRETQYF. The CDR3, as DNA: TGTGCCACCTTCCGAGAGACCCAGTACTTC.

The chain joins TRBV20-1 to TRBJ2-4; D is perhaps TRBD2 (6 bases). Gene TRBJ2-5 matches the end of the DNA better, so the J call may be wrong. CDR1 and CDR2 from the germline V gene are DFQATT and SNEGSKA (reference sequence). The CDR3 is 14 amino acids. CDR3 in DNA: TGCAGTGGATCCCCGCGGGGCCTCCAAGAGACCCAGTACTTC. Its translation: CSGSPRGLQETQYF.

A single count supports this clonotype. The rearrangement joins TRBV3-1 to TRBJ2-6, with D uncertain. The CDR3 is made up of 16 amino acids. Looked up from germline, CDR1 is LGHDT and CDR2 is YNNKEL (reference sequence). The V end lost 1 base, the J end lost 2 bases, and 9 bases lay between the germline ends. The CDR3 DNA is TGTGCCAGCAGCCAAGGCGGTGGGGCTGGGGCCAACGTCCTGACTTTC. It is translated as CASSQGGGAGANVLTF.

CDR3 residues: CSVSAGATSPLHF. CDR3 coding DNA: TGCAGCGTTTCGGCAGGGGCGACGTCACCCCTCCACTTT. The chain joins TRBV29-1 to TRBJ1-6, with D possibly matching TRBD1 (6 bases). The CDR3 has 13 residues. The ends were cut back, 5 bases at V and 10 bases at J, with 15 bases in the middle. Germline-derived CDR1 and CDR2 are SQVTM and ANQGSEA.

In the case of this clonotype: This clone may be a read error of a much larger clone one base away. The chain links TRBV29-1 to TRBJ1-2, with 10 bases fitting TRBD1. CDR3 size: 13 residues. In germline, CDR1 is SQVTM, CDR2 ANQGSEA. The V gene end was trimmed by 7 bases and the J gene end by 7 bases; junction bases not matched to a gene: 9. This CDR3 reads CSAATGGQRGYTF. The CDR3 DNA reads as TGCAGCGCCGCGACAGGGGGCCAGCGTGGCTACACCTTC.

The chain couples TRBV7-2 to TRBJ2-7; TRBD1 might be the D (6 bases). V lost 2 bases and J lost 0, with 8 bases in between. Germline CDR1 SGHTA, CDR2 FQGNSA. The CDR3 runs to 14 residues. The CDR3 reads CASSLYRDSYEQYF. In DNA form, the CDR3 reads TGTGCCAGCAGCTTATACAGGGACTCCTACGAGCAGTACTTC.

V usage is TRBV19 and J usage is TRBJ2-4, with D uncertain. The CDR3 runs to 14 residues. Trimming cost V 6 bases and J 2 bases, with 11 bases left between them. Germline V CDR1 and CDR2: LNHDA, SQIVND (reference sequence). The CDR3, as DNA: TGTGCCAGTAGCGTTGGAGCAACCAAAAACATTCAGTACTTC. Amino acid sequence: CASSVGATKNIQYF.

There are a few counts of this clonotype. This rearrangement joins TRBV15 to TRBJ2-4; TRBD2 might be the D (5 bases). The CDR3 consists of 16 residues. Germline loops: CDR1 LNHNV, CDR2 YYDKDF (reference sequence). The V and J ends lost 3 bases and 2 bases respectively, with 14 bases between them. The CDR3 loop reads CATSSPFRGTKNIQYF. CDR3 DNA: TGTGCCACCAGCAGTCCCTTCCGGGGTACCAAAAACATTCAGTACTTC.

This clonotype has just a few counts. The chain uses TRBV4-3 and TRBJ1-6, with D unclear. CDR1 LGHNA and CDR2 YSLEER come from the germline V gene. Trimming took 1 base from V and 3 from J, leaving 7 bases between them. The CDR3 has 15 residues. CDR3: CASSQVLSYNSPLHF. The CDR3 DNA is TGCGCCAGCAGCCAAGTTCTCAGCTATAATTCACCCCTCCACTTT.

This clonotype turned up a few times. The rearrangement uses TRBV5-1 and TRBJ2-3; D is possibly TRBD1 or TRBD2 (5 bases each). CDR1 is SGHRS and CDR2 is YFSETQ in the germline V gene. The CDR3 spans 16 residues. The V end was cut by 6 bases, the J end by 2 bases, with 19 bases between. The CDR3 bases are TGCGCCAGCAAAAAAAAGACAGCGGATTCCACAGATACGCAGTATTTT. This gives the protein CASKKKTADSTDTQYF.

This chain joins TRBV9 and TRBJ2-1; 7 bases match TRBD2. Looked up from germline, CDR1 is SGDLS and CDR2 is YYNGEE. This CDR3 region has 15 residues. With 3 bases clipped from V and 2 bases from J, the junction kept 5 bases outside the gene matches. CDR3 sequence: CASSATAGAYNEQFF. The CDR3, as DNA: TGTGCCAGCAGCGCGACTGCGGGGGCCTACAATGAGCAGTTCTTC.

This clonotype appeared many times. This chain connects TRBV7-2 to TRBJ1-4; no firm D call. Trimming removed 5 bases from V and 8 bases from J, with 18 bases in between. CDR1 is SGHTA, CDR2 FQGNSA, per germline. CDR3 size: 15 residues. CDR3 nucleotide sequence: TGTGCCAGCAGCCCCAGCCAGGCCAGATTAGAAAAACTGTTTTTT. It yields the protein CASSPSQARLEKLFF.

This chain links TRBV5-1 with TRBJ2-7; D unresolved. The germline V gene encodes CDR1 SGHRS and CDR2 YFSETQ. The CDR3 runs 14 residues. V lost 4 bases and J lost 3, with 14 bases in between. This chain's CDR3 is CASSPEVASYEQYF. CDR3 nucleotides: TGCGCCAGCAGCCCAGAGGTGGCTAGCTACGAGCAGTACTTC. The entire variable domain, with the rest obtained from reference TRBV5-1 and TRBJ2-7, is as follows: KAGVTQTPRYLIKTRGQQVTLSCSPISGHRSVSWYQQTPGQGLQFLFEYFSETQRNKGNFPGRFSGRQFSNSRSEMNVSTLELGDSALYLCASSPEVASYEQYFGPGTRLTVT.

This clonotype has only a few counts. This rearrangement joins TRBV6-5 to TRBJ1-6; unclear D gene. CDR1 is MNHEY and CDR2 is SVGAGI in the germline V gene. The CDR3 sequence is 12 residues long. Trimming removed 5 bases at V and 10 bases at J, with 9 bases between. The CDR3 DNA follows: TGTGCCAGCAGTCCCCCGAGGTCACCCCTCCACTTT. It codes for CASSPPRSPLHF.

The chain recombines TRBV7-9 with TRBJ2-3, with no clear D. The V and J ends lost 4 bases and 3 bases respectively, with 5 bases between them. Germline V gene sequence: CDR1 SEHNR, CDR2 FQNEAQ (reference sequence). This CDR3 spans 12 amino acids. The CDR3 region is CASSSWTDTQYF. CDR3 sequence (DNA): TGTGCCAGCAGCTCGTGGACAGATACGCAGTATTTT.

The V call is TRBV20-1, the J call TRBJ2-7; the D is unclear. V was cut by 6 bases and J by 4 bases, with 13 bases left in between. CDR3 length: 12 amino acids. The V gene's germline CDR1 is DFQATT and CDR2 SNEGSKA (reference sequence). For the CDR3, the DNA is TGCAGTGCCCCGCCCCCTGGATACGAGCAGTACTTC. Its protein product is CSAPPPGYEQYF.

The chain recombines TRBV20-1 with TRBJ2-3, with 10 bases fitting TRBD2. The CDR3 totals 16 residues. The V gene's germline CDR1 is DFQATT and CDR2 SNEGSKA (reference sequence). The junction had 11 bases not matched to a gene; V was cut back by 5 bases and J by 3 bases. CDR3 sequence: CSAYPSGGEATDTQYF. Written as DNA, the CDR3 is TGCAGTGCTTACCCCAGCGGGGGGGAGGCGACAGATACGCAGTATTTT.

This clonotype was detected ten times or more. This sequence joins TRBV4-1 and TRBJ2-7; no clear D. V dropped 1 base and J dropped 2 bases, with 15 bases sitting between them. There are 16 residues in the CDR3. Germline CDR1 reads MGHRA; CDR2 reads YSYEKL. As DNA, the CDR3 is TGCGCCAGCAGCCAAGTCCCCTCTGGGCTCCCCTACGAGCAGTACTTC. It encodes CASSQVPSGLPYEQYF.

V is TRBV6-5 and J is TRBJ2-1; D gene uncertain. CDR1 MNHEY and CDR2 SVGAGI come from the germline V gene. The ends were cut back, 0 bases at V and 10 bases at J, with 7 bases in the middle. CDR3 size: 12 residues. The CDR3 sequence: CASSYSSKEQFF. The CDR3 coding sequence is TGTGCCAGCAGTTACTCATCGAAAGAGCAGTTCTTC.

This rearrangement joins TRBV20-1 to TRBJ1-2, with TRBD1 matching over 7 bases. Per germline, CDR1 DFQATT and CDR2 SNEGSKA (reference sequence). CDR3 length equals 17 residues. J lost 4 bases, V lost 2 bases, and 16 bases had no gene match. Here the CDR3 reads CSARPTGTVPVGYGYTF. In nucleotides, the CDR3 is TGCAGTGCTAGACCAACCGGGACAGTGCCGGTGGGCTATGGCTACACCTTC.

As for this clonotype: An end of the junction differs from the germline gene, which may be a read error. The chain has TRBV6-5 and TRBJ1-5, with no clear D. Germline V lookup: CDR1 MNHEY, CDR2 SVGAGI. CDR3 length equals 14 residues. The CDR3 DNA sequence: TGTGTCAGCAGTTACCGCCGGGGCAATCAGCCCCAGCATTTT. Translating gives CVSSYRRGNQPQHF.

The CDR3 sequence: CSARGGLYLPQHF. CDR3 sequence (DNA): TGCAGTGCTAGAGGCGGCTTATATCTGCCCCAGCATTTT. This sequence joins TRBV20-1 and TRBJ1-5, with D unclear. CDR3 size: 13 residues. V shed 1 base and J shed 9 bases, with 13 bases lying between them. CDR1 is DFQATT, CDR2 SNEGSKA, per germline (reference sequence).